This TCR beta chain was found in a study of cytomegalovirus exposure and HLA in healthy donors. This CDR3 has 14 residues. Trimming shortened V by 0 bases and J by 7 bases, and 9 bases separated the two germline ends. Per the germline V gene, CDR1 is SGHVS and CDR2 is FQNEAQ. Study-wide results and caveats: The authors assumed roughly uniform sequencing depth across donors for presence/absence analyses. Diagnosis of cytomegalovirus status made by the classifier reportedly showed high specificity and sensitivity. A few CMV-associated chains proved CMV antigen-specific in vitro. Common viral pathogens seemed to be connected with several of the most significant clusters, according to a later analysis.

It was with 60 Vbeta and 13 Jbeta primers that the PCR ran. TCRdb's table, derived via immunoSEQ multiplex PCR, lists solely in-frame clones and lacks some. The sample records about 140,000 clones, around four fifths being singletons. About this clone itself: As yet, its antigen is unknown.

The V and J genes are TRBV7-8 and TRBJ1-4; D possibly corresponds to TRBD1 (6 bases). This TCR was recovered from a man aged 25 to 40 in good health and CMV-seropositive. The sample comprised PBMCs. CDR3 DNA: TGTGCCAGCAGCTTAGCTCCAGGGGTTGAAAAACTGTTTTTT. Amino acids: CASSLAPGVEKLFF.